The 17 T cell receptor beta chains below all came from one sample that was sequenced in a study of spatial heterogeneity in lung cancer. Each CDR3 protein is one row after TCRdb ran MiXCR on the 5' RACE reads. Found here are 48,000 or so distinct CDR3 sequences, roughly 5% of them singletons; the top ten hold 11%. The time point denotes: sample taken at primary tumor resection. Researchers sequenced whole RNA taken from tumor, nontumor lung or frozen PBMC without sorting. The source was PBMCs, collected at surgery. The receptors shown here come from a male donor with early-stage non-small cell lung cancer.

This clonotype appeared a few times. The CDR3 coding sequence is TGTGCCAGCAGCCGACAAGCGGTTAACACCGGGGAGCTGTTTTTT. Protein: CASSRQAVNTGELFF. The V and J genes are TRBV6-2 or TRBV6-3 and TRBJ2-2, with a possible D match to TRBD2 (5 bases). The CDR3 has 15 residues. Germline-derived CDR1 and CDR2 are MNHEY and SVGEGT. The germline V and J ends were trimmed by 6 bases and 2 bases, with 13 bases remaining between them.

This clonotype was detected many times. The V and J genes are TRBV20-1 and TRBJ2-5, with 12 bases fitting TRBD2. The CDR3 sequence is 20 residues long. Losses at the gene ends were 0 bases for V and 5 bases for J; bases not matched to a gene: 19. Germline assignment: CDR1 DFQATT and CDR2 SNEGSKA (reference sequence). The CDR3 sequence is CSAREYHTLGLAGLGETQYF. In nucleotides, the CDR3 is TGCAGTGCTAGAGAGTACCATACCCTAGGACTAGCGGGACTTGGCGAGACCCAGTACTTC.

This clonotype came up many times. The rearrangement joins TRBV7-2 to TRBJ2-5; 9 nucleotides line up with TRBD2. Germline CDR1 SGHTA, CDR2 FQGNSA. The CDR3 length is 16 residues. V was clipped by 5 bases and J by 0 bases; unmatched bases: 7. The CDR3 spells CASSHSSGTNQETQYF. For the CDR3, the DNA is TGTGCCAGCAGCCACTCTAGCGGGACCAACCAAGAGACCCAGTACTTC.

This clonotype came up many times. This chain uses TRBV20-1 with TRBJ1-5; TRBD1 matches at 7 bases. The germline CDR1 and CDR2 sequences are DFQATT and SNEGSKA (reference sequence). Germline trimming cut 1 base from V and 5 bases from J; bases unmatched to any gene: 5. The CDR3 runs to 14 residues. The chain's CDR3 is CSARAQGGDQPQHF. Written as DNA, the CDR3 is TGCAGTGCTAGAGCGCAGGGGGGGGATCAGCCCCAGCATTTT.

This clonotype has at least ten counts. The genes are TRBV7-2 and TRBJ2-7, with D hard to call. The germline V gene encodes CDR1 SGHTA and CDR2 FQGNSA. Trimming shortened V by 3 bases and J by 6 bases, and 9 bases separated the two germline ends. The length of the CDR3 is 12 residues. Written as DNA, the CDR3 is TGTGCCAGCAGCTTGACATCATCCGAGCAGTACTTC. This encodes CASSLTSSEQYF.

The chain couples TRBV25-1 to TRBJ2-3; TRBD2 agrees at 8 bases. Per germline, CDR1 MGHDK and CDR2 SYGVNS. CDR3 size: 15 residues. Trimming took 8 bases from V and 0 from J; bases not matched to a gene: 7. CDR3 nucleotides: TGTGCCAGCGGGATAGCGGGAATAAGCACAGATACGCAGTATTTT. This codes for CASGIAGISTDTQYF.

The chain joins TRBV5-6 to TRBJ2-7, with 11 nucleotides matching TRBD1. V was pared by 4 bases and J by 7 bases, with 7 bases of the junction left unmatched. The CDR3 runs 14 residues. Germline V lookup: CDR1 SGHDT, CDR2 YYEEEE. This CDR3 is CASSRDRGAGEQYF. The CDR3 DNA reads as TGTGCCAGCAGCCGGGACAGGGGGGCCGGGGAGCAGTACTTC. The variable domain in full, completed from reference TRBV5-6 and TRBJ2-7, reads DAGVTQSPTHLIKTRGQQVTLRCSPKSGHDTVSWYQQALGQGPQFIFQYYEEEERQRGNFPDRFSGHQFPNYSSELNVNALLLGDSALYLCASSRDRGAGEQYFGPGTRLTVT.

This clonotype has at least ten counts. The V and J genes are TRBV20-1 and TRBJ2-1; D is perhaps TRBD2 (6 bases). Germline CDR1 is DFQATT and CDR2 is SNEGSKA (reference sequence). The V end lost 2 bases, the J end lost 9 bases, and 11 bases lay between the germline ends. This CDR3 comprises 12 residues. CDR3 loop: CSARSLAIEQFF. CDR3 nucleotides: TGCAGTGCTAGAAGCCTAGCGATTGAGCAGTTCTTC.

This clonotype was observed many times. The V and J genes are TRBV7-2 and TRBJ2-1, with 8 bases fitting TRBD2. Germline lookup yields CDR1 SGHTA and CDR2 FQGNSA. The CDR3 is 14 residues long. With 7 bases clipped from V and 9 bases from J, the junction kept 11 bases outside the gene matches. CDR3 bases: TGTGCCAGCACCCGGGGGCGGGAGGTCCCTGAGCAGTTCTTC. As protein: CASTRGREVPEQFF. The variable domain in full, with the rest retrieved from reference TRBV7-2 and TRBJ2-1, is GAGVSQSPSNKVTEKGKDVELRCDPISGHTALYWYRQSLGQGLEFLIYFQGNSAPDKSGLPSDRFSAERTGGSVSTLTIQRTQQEDSAVYLCASTRGREVPEQFFGPGTRLTVL.

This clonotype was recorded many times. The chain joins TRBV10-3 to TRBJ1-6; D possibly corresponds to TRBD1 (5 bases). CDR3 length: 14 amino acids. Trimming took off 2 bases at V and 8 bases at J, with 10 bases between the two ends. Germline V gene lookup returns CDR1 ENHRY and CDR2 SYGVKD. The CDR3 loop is CAISEGGSYSPLHF. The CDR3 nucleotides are TGTGCCATCAGTGAGGGGGGGAGTTATTCACCCCTCCACTTT.

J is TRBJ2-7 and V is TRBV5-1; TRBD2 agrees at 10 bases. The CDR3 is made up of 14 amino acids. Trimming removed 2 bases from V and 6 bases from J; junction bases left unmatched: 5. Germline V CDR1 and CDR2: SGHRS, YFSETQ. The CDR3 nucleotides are TGCGCCAGCAGCTTTGGACTAGCGGAGGTCGAGCAGTACTTC. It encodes CASSFGLAEVEQYF.

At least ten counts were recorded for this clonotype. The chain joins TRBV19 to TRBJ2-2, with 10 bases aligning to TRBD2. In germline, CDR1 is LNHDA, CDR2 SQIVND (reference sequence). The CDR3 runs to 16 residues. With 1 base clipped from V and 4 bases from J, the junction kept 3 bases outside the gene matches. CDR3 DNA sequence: TGTGCCAGTAGTATAGCGGGACTAGCGACCACCGGGGAGCTGTTTTTT. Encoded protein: CASSIAGLATTGELFF.

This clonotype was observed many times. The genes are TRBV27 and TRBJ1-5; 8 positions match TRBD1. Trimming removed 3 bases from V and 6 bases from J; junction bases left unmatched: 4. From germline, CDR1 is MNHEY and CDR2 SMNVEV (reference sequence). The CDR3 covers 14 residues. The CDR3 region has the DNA TGTGCCAGCAGTTTGTCAGGGGGCTTTCAGCCCCAGCATTTT. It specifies CASSLSGGFQPQHF.

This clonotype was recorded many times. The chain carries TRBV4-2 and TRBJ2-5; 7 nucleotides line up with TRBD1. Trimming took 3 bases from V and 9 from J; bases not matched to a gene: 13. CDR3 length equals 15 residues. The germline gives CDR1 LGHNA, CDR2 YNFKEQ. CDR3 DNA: TGTGCCAGCAGCCATGACAGGGCCCGCGGTTGGGCCCAGTACTTC. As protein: CASSHDRARGWAQYF.

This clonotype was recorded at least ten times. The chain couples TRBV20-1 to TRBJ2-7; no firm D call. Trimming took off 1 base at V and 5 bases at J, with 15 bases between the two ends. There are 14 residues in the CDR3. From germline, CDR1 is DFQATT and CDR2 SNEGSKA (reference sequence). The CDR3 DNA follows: TGCAGTGCTAGAGCCGTCAGGTTAACGAACGAGCAGTACTTC. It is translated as CSARAVRLTNEQYF.

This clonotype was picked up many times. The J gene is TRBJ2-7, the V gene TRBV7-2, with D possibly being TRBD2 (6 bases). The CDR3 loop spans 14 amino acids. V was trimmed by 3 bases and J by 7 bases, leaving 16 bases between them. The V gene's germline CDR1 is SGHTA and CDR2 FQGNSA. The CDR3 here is CASSFSSVPGEQYF. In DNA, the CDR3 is TGTGCCAGCAGCTTCTCTAGCGTCCCGGGGGAGCAGTACTTC.

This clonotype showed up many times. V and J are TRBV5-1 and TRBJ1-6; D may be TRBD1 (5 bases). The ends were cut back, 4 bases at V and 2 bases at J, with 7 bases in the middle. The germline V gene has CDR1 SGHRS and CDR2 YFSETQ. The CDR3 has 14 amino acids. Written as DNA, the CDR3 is TGCGCCAGCAGCCGGGACCCCTATAATTCACCCCTCCACTTT. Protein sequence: CASSRDPYNSPLHF.